What follows are 20 T cell receptor beta chains derived from one specimen sequenced in a study of vaccination and CD4 T cells after COVID-19. The treatment: approximately 9-day PBMC culture with coronavirus spike peptide pools or control peptides (ViraFEST assay). With the Oncomine TCR Beta short-read assay, DNA from cultured CD4+ T cells was sequenced. Via MiXCR, TCRdb re-called the PCR reads, giving one row per CDR3 protein. The sample shows approximately 8,300 distinct CDR3 sequences, less than 80% of them seen only once. No antigens are known for them. The sequencing used cultured CD4+ T cells from blood, collected after SARS-CoV-2 vaccination. The receptors were sampled from a human donor with COVID-19.

In its sample, this clonotype was seen a few times. The chain is built from TRBV7-9 and TRBJ1-2, with D hard to call. This CDR3 is built from 13 residues. Trimming took off 6 bases at V and 0 bases at J, with 8 bases between the two ends. CDR1 and CDR2 (germline): SEHNR, FQNEAQ (reference sequence). CDR3 region: CASSPQTNYGYTF. The CDR3 region has the DNA TGTGCCAGCAGTCCACAGACTAACTATGGCTACACCTTC.

The chain combines TRBV6-1 with TRBJ2-5; TRBD1 matches at 8 bases. Trimming took 6 bases from V and 5 from J; bases not matched to a gene: 14. The CDR3 runs 16 residues. Germline lookup yields CDR1 MNHNS and CDR2 SASEGT. The CDR3 region is CASSRTGSEVFETQYF. CDR3 DNA sequence: TGTGCCAGCAGCCGGACAGGGAGCGAGGTTTTCGAGACCCAGTACTTC.

V gene TRBV6-1 combines with J gene TRBJ1-2, with 7 nucleotides matching TRBD1. The CDR3 is 16 residues long. Germline loops: CDR1 MNHNS, CDR2 SASEGT. Trimming cost V 5 bases and J 5 bases; bases outside gene matches: 14. In DNA, the CDR3 is TGTGCCAGCAGTCCCCCGGGGGAGGGGGCGGGGTATGGCTACACCTTC. Translated: CASSPPGEGAGYGYTF.

The V gene is TRBV5-4, the J gene TRBJ1-2; D is possibly TRBD1 (5 bases). CDR3 length: 15 amino acids. From germline, CDR1 is SGHNT and CDR2 YYREEE (reference sequence). Trimming took off 4 bases at V and 2 bases at J, with 15 bases between the two ends. The CDR3 sequence: CASSPQGGANYGYTF. The CDR3 nucleotides are TGTGCCAGCAGCCCTCAGGGCGGGGCAAACTATGGCTACACCTTC.

The chain joins TRBV5-1 to TRBJ2-1; 7 positions agree with TRBD1. The CDR3 runs 14 residues. Germline V gives CDR1 SGHRS, CDR2 YFSETQ. J was trimmed by 8 bases and V by 3 bases; bases with no gene match: 8. This CDR3 reads CASSYETGSHEQFF. CDR3 bases: TGCGCCAGCAGCTACGAGACAGGGAGCCATGAGCAGTTCTTC.

V is TRBV6-5 and J is TRBJ1-6, with 7 bases that match TRBD1. Looked up from germline, CDR1 is MNHEY and CDR2 is SVGAGI. With V trimmed by 2 bases and J by 9 bases, 4 bases remained unmatched. This CDR3 spans 14 amino acids. CDR3 bases: TGTGCCAGCAGTTACGGGGGACAGCTTTCACCCCTCCACTTT. As protein: CASSYGGQLSPLHF.

A single count supports this clonotype. V usage is TRBV6-1 and J usage is TRBJ2-7, with 8 nucleotides matching TRBD2. The CDR3 has 14 residues. In germline, CDR1 is MNHNS, CDR2 SASEGT. V lost 6 bases, J lost 3 bases, and 7 bases stayed unmatched. CDR3 sequence reads: CASRSSGGLYEQYF. The CDR3 DNA reads as TGTGCCAGCAGATCCAGCGGGGGCCTCTACGAGCAGTACTTC.

The chain couples TRBV6-2 or TRBV6-3 to TRBJ1-1; D gene unclear. Germline lookup yields CDR1 MNHEY and CDR2 SVGEGT. The CDR3 totals 13 residues. Trimming took off 8 bases at V and 1 base at J, with 11 bases between the two ends. CDR3 in DNA: TGTGCCAGCGCAGATCCAGGGAACACTGAAGCTTTCTTT. It translates to CASADPGNTEAFF.

V usage is TRBV5-1 and J usage is TRBJ2-7, with 10 positions matching TRBD1. The CDR3 runs 16 residues. Trimming cost V 4 bases and J 3 bases; bases outside gene matches: 10. Per the germline V gene, CDR1 is SGHRS and CDR2 is YFSETQ. This chain's CDR3 is CASSPHGQGGSYEQYF. The CDR3 bases are TGCGCCAGCAGCCCCCACGGACAGGGGGGGAGCTACGAGCAGTACTTC. The full variable domain, completed using reference TRBV5-1 and TRBJ2-7, is KAGVTQTPRYLIKTRGQQVTLSCSPISGHRSVSWYQQTPGQGLQFLFEYFSETQRNKGNFPGRFSGRQFSNSRSEMNVSTLELGDSALYLCASSPHGQGGSYEQYFGPGTRLTVT.

This clonotype was seen a handful of times. V is TRBV20-1 and J is TRBJ1-6; no clear D gene. V was cut by 3 bases and J by 4 bases, with 7 bases left in between. CDR3 length: 13 amino acids. CDR1 and CDR2 (germline): DFQATT, SNEGSKA (reference sequence). The CDR3 is CSASKGYNSPLHF. CDR3 nucleotides: TGCAGTGCTAGTAAGGGTTATAATTCACCCCTCCACTTT.

The chain couples TRBV7-2 to TRBJ2-2, with D hard to call. With 0 bases removed from V and 1 base from J, the gap between germline ends came to 12 bases. This CDR3 has 17 amino acids. Germline CDR1 SGHTA, CDR2 FQGNSA. The CDR3 protein is CASSLAIRVRNTGELFF. The CDR3 nucleotides are TGTGCCAGCAGCTTAGCGATTAGGGTACGGAACACCGGGGAGCTGTTTTTT.

This rearrangement joins TRBV7-9 to TRBJ2-5; 8 bases align to TRBD1. This CDR3 region has 14 residues. Germline lookup yields CDR1 SEHNR and CDR2 FQNEAQ (reference sequence). J was trimmed by 5 bases and V by 1 base; bases with no gene match: 3. The CDR3 is CASSLVGDRETQYF. DNA of the CDR3: TGTGCCAGCAGCTTAGTGGGGGACAGGGAGACCCAGTACTTC. Full variable domain (rest looked up from reference TRBV7-9 and TRBJ2-5): DTGVSQNPRHKITKRGQNVTFRCDPISEHNRLYWYRQTLGQGPEFLTYFQNEAQLEKSRLLSDRFSAERPKGSFSTLEIQRTEQGDSAMYLCASSLVGDRETQYFGPGTRLLVL.

The V and J genes are TRBV10-1 and TRBJ1-4; 7 positions agree with TRBD1. The germline gives CDR1 WNHNN, CDR2 SYGVQD (reference sequence). Trimming cost V 6 bases and J 8 bases; bases outside gene matches: 0. The CDR3 sequence is 11 residues long. The CDR3 sequence is CASRTGEKLFF. CDR3 nucleotide sequence: TGCGCCAGCAGGACAGGGGAAAAACTGTTTTTT.

The genes are TRBV12-3 or TRBV12-4 and TRBJ1-2; no clear D gene. The V end lost 6 bases, the J end lost 4 bases, and 15 bases lay between the germline ends. The CDR3 totals 14 residues. The CDR3 spells CASSKQSGPYGYTF. CDR3 coding DNA: TGTGCCAGCAGCAAGCAATCGGGCCCCTATGGCTACACCTTC.

This rearrangement joins TRBV6-1 to TRBJ1-2; 10 bases align to TRBD1. J gave up 6 bases and V 10 bases, and 14 bases lay outside the gene matches. The germline V gene encodes CDR1 MNHNS and CDR2 SASEGT. The CDR3 runs 15 residues. CDR3 loop: CATRGRGQGRNGYTF. In DNA form, the CDR3 reads TGTGCCACCAGGGGACGGGGACAGGGGAGGAATGGCTACACCTTC.

The chain couples TRBV30 to TRBJ2-7; 7 bases are a match to TRBD1. Germline CDR1 is GTSNPN and CDR2 is SVGIG (reference sequence). Trimming removed 1 base from V and 6 bases from J; junction bases left unmatched: 6. The CDR3 is 13 amino acids. CDR3 bases: TGTGCCTGGAGTGGAGACAGGGATTCCGAGCAGTACTTC. Its translation is CAWSGDRDSEQYF.

In its sample, this clonotype was seen once. This chain uses TRBV20-1 with TRBJ2-1; D remains ambiguous. CDR1 DFQATT and CDR2 SNEGSKA come from the germline V gene (reference sequence). The V end was cut by 1 base, the J end by 6 bases, with 7 bases between. This CDR3 has 12 residues. CDR3 region: CSARGRVNEQFF. The CDR3 DNA follows: TGCAGTGCTAGAGGAAGAGTCAATGAGCAGTTCTTC.

V usage is TRBV20-1 and J usage is TRBJ1-5; 7 positions agree with TRBD1. The CDR3 is made up of 17 amino acids. V was pared by 0 bases and J by 0 bases, with 8 bases of the junction left unmatched. From germline, CDR1 is DFQATT and CDR2 SNEGSKA (reference sequence). The CDR3 DNA follows: TGCAGTGCTAGAGATGACAGGGCCGACCATAGCAATCAGCCCCAGCATTTT. This encodes CSARDDRADHSNQPQHF.

This chain links TRBV6-4 with TRBJ2-2, with D maybe TRBD2 (5 bases). Trimming stripped 5 bases from V and 0 bases from J, with 16 bases between. Germline V gene lookup returns CDR1 MRHNA and CDR2 SNTAGT. This CDR3 is 17 amino acids long. The CDR3 coding sequence is TGTGCCAGCAGTTTGTCCCCGACTATTACGAACACCGGGGAGCTGTTTTTT. It translates to CASSLSPTITNTGELFF.

J is TRBJ1-6 and V is TRBV27, with D hard to call. This CDR3 contains 18 residues. Trimming took off 2 bases at V and 0 bases at J, with 14 bases between the two ends. CDR1 is MNHEY, CDR2 SMNVEV, per germline (reference sequence). The CDR3 DNA reads as TGTGCCAGCAGTTTAATACGGCCTCAGAGCTCCTATAATTCACCCCTCCACTTT. Translating gives CASSLIRPQSSYNSPLHF.